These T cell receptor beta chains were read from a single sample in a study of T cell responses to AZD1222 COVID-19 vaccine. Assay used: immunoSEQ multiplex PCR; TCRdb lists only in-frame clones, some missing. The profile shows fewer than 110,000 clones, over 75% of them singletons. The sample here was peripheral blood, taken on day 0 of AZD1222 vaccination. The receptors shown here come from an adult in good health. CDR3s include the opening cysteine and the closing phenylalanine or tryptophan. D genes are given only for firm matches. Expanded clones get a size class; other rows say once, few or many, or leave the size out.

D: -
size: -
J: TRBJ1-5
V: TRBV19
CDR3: CASSIVAVNQPQHF
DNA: TGTGCCAGTAGTATCGTGGCAGTCAATCAGCCCCAGCATTTT

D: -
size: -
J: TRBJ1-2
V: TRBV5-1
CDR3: CASSLLGQRHNYTF
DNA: TGCGCCAGCAGCTTGTTGGGGCAGCGACACAACTACACCTTC

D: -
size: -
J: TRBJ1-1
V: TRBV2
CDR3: CASIEDMNTEAFF
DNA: TGTGCCAGCATAGAGGATATGAACACTGAAGCTTTCTTT

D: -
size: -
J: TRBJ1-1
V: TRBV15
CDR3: CATSREGSRATEAFF
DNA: TGTGCCACCAGCAGAGAGGGCAGCCGGGCCACTGAAGCTTTCTTT

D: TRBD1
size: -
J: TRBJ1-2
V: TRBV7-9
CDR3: CASSPGGRDYGYTF
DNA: TGTGCCAGCAGCCCAGGGGGCAGAGACTATGGCTACACCTTC

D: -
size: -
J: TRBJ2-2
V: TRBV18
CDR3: CASSPPRSTGELFF
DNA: TGTGCCAGCTCACCACCCAGGTCCACCGGGGAGCTGTTTTTT

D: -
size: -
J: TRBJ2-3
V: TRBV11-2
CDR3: CASSPTADTQYF
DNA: TGTGCCAGCAGCCCTACGGCCGATACGCAGTATTTT

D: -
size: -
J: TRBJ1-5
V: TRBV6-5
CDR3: CASSGDGNNQPQHF
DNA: TGTGCCAGCAGCGGGGACGGAAACAATCAGCCCCAGCATTTT

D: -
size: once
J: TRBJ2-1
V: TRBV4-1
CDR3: CASSQDHDFEQFF
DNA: TGCGCCAGCAGCCAAGATCATGACTTTGAGCAGTTCTTC

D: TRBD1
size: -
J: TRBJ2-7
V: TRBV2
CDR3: CASRAGQGGYEQYF
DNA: TGTGCCAGCAGGGCCGGACAGGGGGGCTACGAGCAGTACTTC

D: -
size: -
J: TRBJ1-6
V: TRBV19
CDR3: CASSPGRDGTVNSPLHF
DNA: TGTGCCAGTAGTCCCGGCAGGGATGGCACGGTTAATTCACCCCTCCACTTT

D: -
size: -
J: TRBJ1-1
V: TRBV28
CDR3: CAGTRQEYTEAFF
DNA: TGTGCCGGAACTCGGCAGGAGTACACTGAAGCTTTCTTT

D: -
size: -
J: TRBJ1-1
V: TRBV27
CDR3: CASSSGSNTEAFF
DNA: TGTGCCAGCAGTTCGGGGTCGAACACTGAAGCTTTCTTT

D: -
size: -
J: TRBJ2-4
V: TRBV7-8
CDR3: CASSSGLSDIQYF
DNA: TGTGCCAGCAGCTCAGGACTGTCGGACATTCAGTACTTC

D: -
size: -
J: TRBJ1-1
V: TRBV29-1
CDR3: CSVEDGNTEAFF
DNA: TGCAGCGTTGAAGATGGCAACACTGAAGCTTTCTTT